This TCR beta chain was obtained from a study of blood T cell repertoires in COVID-19. Under the authors' procedure: Amplifying reference gene primers gave estimates of nucleated cell counts. Libraries were prepared by immunoSEQ multiplex PCR; TCRdb keeps only in-frame clonotypes and omits some of them. V and J calls and clone size come straight from that table; D and trimming were deduced from the DNA. The sample consists of roughly 120,000 clones, around 85% of them appearing once. The CDR3 contains 15 residues. Germline CDR1 KGHSH, CDR2 LQKENI. Unmatched junction bases numbered 4, after V lost 2 bases and J lost 6 bases.

The clonotype comes from a woman aged 60 to 75 with COVID-19, enrolled during active disease. The chain combines TRBV18 with TRBJ1-5; 10 bases fit TRBD1. Sequencing was performed on peripheral blood. For the CDR3, the DNA is TGTGCCAGCTCACCAGACAGGGGGCGCGGTCAGCCCCAGCATTTT. This translates into CASSPDRGRGQPQHF.